These 16 T cell receptor beta chains originate from one sample sequenced in a study of blood T cells in healthy people across ages. Combining a sample-barcoded 5' primer with a J-beta primer mix, a second PCR ran for roughly 6 to 12 cycles. TCRdb re-called the 5' RACE reads with MiXCR, one entry per CDR3 protein. The sample records over a million distinct CDR3 sequences, under 55% being singletons. Material: blood. The source of these receptors is a woman in her sixties in good health.

V and J are TRBV7-8 and TRBJ1-5; no definite D call. CDR3 length equals 16 residues. V lost 3 bases and J lost 6, with 18 bases in between. Looked up from germline, CDR1 is SGHVS and CDR2 is FQNEAQ. DNA for the CDR3: TGTGCCAGCAGCTTCGGGGAAGGGTTAAATGGTCAGCCCCAGCATTTT. It encodes CASSFGEGLNGQPQHF.

The chain joins TRBV5-1 to TRBJ2-7; no clear D. V dropped 0 bases and J dropped 0 bases, with 19 bases sitting between them. Germline V gives CDR1 SGHRS, CDR2 YFSETQ. The CDR3 extends over 18 amino acids. For the CDR3, the DNA is TGCGCCAGCAGCTTGGTTAGATCGTACGGAGAAAGCTCCTACGAGCAGTACTTC. Translated, it gives CASSLVRSYGESSYEQYF.

The chain employs TRBV6-5 and TRBJ2-1, with TRBD2 matching 8 bases. The trim removed 5 bases at V and 7 bases at J, leaving 10 bases unmatched. In germline, CDR1 is MNHEY, CDR2 SVGAGI. The CDR3 is made up of 15 amino acids. In DNA, the CDR3 is TGTGCCAGCAGTCGGCCGGGACTAGGGGGGAATGAGCAGTTCTTC. This sequence encodes CASSRPGLGGNEQFF.

The sample holds a few counts of this clonotype. The rearrangement uses TRBV9 and TRBJ2-7; tentative D call: TRBD2 (7 bases). CDR1 is SGDLS and CDR2 is YYNGEE in the germline V gene. V was cut by 3 bases and J by 0 bases, with 10 bases left in between. The CDR3 consists of 14 residues. The CDR3 reads CASSAGGPSYEQYF. CDR3 coding DNA: TGTGCCAGCAGCGCCGGGGGGCCCTCCTACGAGCAGTACTTC.

The V gene is TRBV18, the J gene TRBJ2-1; no definite D call. TRBJ2-7 matches the DNA end more closely, so the J call is doubtful. The germline gives CDR1 KGHSH, CDR2 LQKENI. The CDR3 totals 15 residues. CDR3 loop: CASSETVGRNTEQYF. The CDR3 DNA sequence: TGTGCCAGCTCAGAAACCGTAGGGCGTAATACTGAGCAGTACTTC.

This clonotype appeared a few times. The chain is built from TRBV12-3 or TRBV12-4 and TRBJ2-7, with TRBD1 as a possible D gene (5 bases). CDR3 length: 16 amino acids. V lost 6 bases, J lost 2 bases, and 20 bases lay in between. The CDR3 coding sequence is TGTGCCAGCAGCAGGTTACCCGCGGACACCGCCTACGAGCAGTACTTC. Its translation is CASSRLPADTAYEQYF.

The count of this clonotype is one. The J gene is TRBJ2-1, the V gene TRBV5-1; D ambiguous. Germline lookup yields CDR1 SGHRS and CDR2 YFSETQ. Trimming cost V 4 bases and J 9 bases, with 11 bases left between them. CDR3 length: 12 residues. CDR3: CASSQPSPEQFF. In DNA form, the CDR3 reads TGCGCCAGCAGCCAGCCGAGCCCTGAGCAGTTCTTC.

The chain combines TRBV4-2 with TRBJ2-5; TRBD2 agrees at 13 bases. Unmatched junction bases numbered 16, after V lost 1 base and J lost 11 bases. The CDR3 is 18 amino acids. Germline assignment: CDR1 LGHNA and CDR2 YNFKEQ. The DNA of the CDR3 is TGTGCCAGCAGCCAAGTCGTGGGTACTAGCGGGAGGGCAGGGGAGCAGTACTTC. It codes for CASSQVVGTSGRAGEQYF.

This chain joins TRBV2 and TRBJ2-4; possible D gene TRBD2, 6 bases. Trimming pared 4 bases from V and 8 bases from J, leaving 12 bases between. The germline V gene encodes CDR1 SNHLY and CDR2 FYNNEI. This CDR3 is built from 13 residues. The DNA of the CDR3 is TGTGCCAGCAGTGCGAGCGGGTCGGACATTCAGTACTTC. Protein sequence: CASSASGSDIQYF. The complete variable domain, with remaining parts taken from reference TRBV2 and TRBJ2-4, reads EPEVTQTPSHQVTQMGQEVILRCVPISNHLYFYWYRQILGQKVEFLVSFYNNEISEKSEIFDDQFSVERPDGSNFTLKIRSTKLEDSAMYFCASSASGSDIQYFGAGTRLSVL.

The V call is TRBV7-9, the J call TRBJ2-1, with D tentatively TRBD1 (6 bases). Germline V gene lookup returns CDR1 SEHNR and CDR2 FQNEAQ (reference sequence). V was trimmed by 2 bases and J by 4 bases, leaving 21 bases between them. This CDR3 has 18 amino acids. Written as DNA, the CDR3 is TGTGCCAGCAGCTTATACAGGGTGGGGTTCCAACGTTACAATGAGCAGTTCTTC. Translating gives CASSLYRVGFQRYNEQFF.

The chain recombines TRBV28 with TRBJ2-7; no reliable D call. Germline assignment: CDR1 MDHEN and CDR2 SYDVKM. The V end lost 6 bases, the J end lost 1 base, and 10 bases lay between the germline ends. The CDR3 consists of 13 residues. CDR3 sequence reads: CASRPTLSYEQYF. The CDR3 nucleotides are TGTGCCAGCAGGCCTACACTTTCCTACGAGCAGTACTTC.

V gene TRBV10-3 combines with J gene TRBJ2-3, with 12 bases aligning to TRBD2. This CDR3 is 17 amino acids long. Germline loops: CDR1 ENHRY, CDR2 SYGVKD. V shed 0 bases and J 4 bases; nucleotides not matched to a gene: 5. CDR3 region: CAISESLAGGGSDTQYF. In nucleotides, the CDR3 is TGTGCCATCAGTGAGTCACTAGCGGGAGGCGGTTCAGATACGCAGTATTTT.

This clonotype was picked up many times. The chain employs TRBV20-1 and TRBJ2-5; TRBD2 might be the D (6 bases). There are 12 residues in the CDR3. The V gene's germline CDR1 is DFQATT and CDR2 SNEGSKA (reference sequence). V lost 0 bases, J lost 4 bases, and 6 bases lay in between. The CDR3 DNA reads TGCAGTGCTAGAGAAGCGGGAGAGACCCAGTACTTC. Its protein is CSAREAGETQYF.

The genes are TRBV20-1 and TRBJ1-4; D is possibly TRBD1 (6 bases). V lost 4 bases, J lost 2 bases, and 8 bases lay in between. The CDR3 is 13 amino acids. Germline CDR1 reads DFQATT; CDR2 reads SNEGSKA (reference sequence). This CDR3 reads CSATGETNEKLFF. DNA for the CDR3: TGCAGTGCTACAGGGGAGACTAATGAAAAACTGTTTTTT.

This clonotype was detected a few times. This chain uses TRBV15 with TRBJ2-1; D gene ambiguous. Trimming took off 1 base at V and 2 bases at J, with 9 bases between the two ends. CDR1 and CDR2 (germline): LNHNV, YYDKDF (reference sequence). The CDR3 runs to 15 residues. The CDR3: CATSRVASTYNEQFF. The CDR3 DNA follows: TGTGCCACCAGCAGAGTGGCTAGTACCTACAATGAGCAGTTCTTC.

This clonotype was detected only a few times. The chain recombines TRBV20-1 with TRBJ2-3, with 8 nucleotides matching TRBD1. From germline, CDR1 is DFQATT and CDR2 SNEGSKA (reference sequence). The CDR3 loop spans 13 amino acids. J gave up 4 bases and V 6 bases, and 6 bases lay outside the gene matches. The CDR3, as DNA: TGCAGTGCCCGGGACAGGAGTTCAGATACGCAGTATTTT. Protein sequence: CSARDRSSDTQYF.